This TCR beta chain was observed in a study of blood T cell repertoires in COVID-19. As for the study in general: Donors in the United States, Italy and Spain gave samples during acute or convalescent COVID-19.

Enrolled through a virtual design, the participants were between roughly 18 and 90 years of age and came from approximately 25 US areas. Assignments of participants to cohorts depended upon their own reported clinical history. The study counted Cohort 3 donors as recovered given two negative PCRs, clearance, or symptom resolution. The germline V and J ends were trimmed by 1 base and 9 bases, with 7 bases remaining between them. CDR1 MDHEN and CDR2 SYDVKM come from the germline V gene. The CDR3 length is 12 residues. Sequenced by immunoSEQ multiplex PCR; TCRdb stores in-frame clones only, minus some. The sample shows hundreds of thousands of clones, about nine tenths of them seen only once.

The chain uses TRBV28 and TRBJ2-1, with unresolved D. The sequence derives from a man aged 55 to 70 who had recovered from COVID-19. The sequencing input was PBMCs or T cells enriched from blood (not recorded which). This CDR3 is CASSLFGSEQFF. Written as DNA, the CDR3 is TGTGCCAGCAGTTTATTCGGTAGTGAGCAGTTCTTC.